This T cell receptor beta chain was recorded in a study of shared clonotypes between healthy human individuals. At the level of the study: Three plates each covered CD4 naive and memory; CD8 naive two, CD8 memory one.

Researchers ran the assay at a deep level. Assay: immunoSEQ multiplex PCR; the TCRdb copy retains only in-frame clones and omits some. This sample has around 650,000 clones, with around 96% found just once. Study results and caveats: Against clonotypes common to all four donors, non-shared ones had lower generation probabilities.

Looked up from germline, CDR1 is SQVTM and CDR2 is ANQGSEA. This CDR3 has 12 amino acids. V lost 4 bases to trimming and J lost 8 bases, with 12 bases between them. Terminally differentiated effector memory CD45RA+ cells were left out of the naive CD8 fraction, which was CD45RO-negative and positively selected for CCR7. Donors were Caucasian adults residing in Nashville, Tennessee, USA. As to this clone: No antigen is known for it.

The TCR sequence derives from a woman in her 30s in good health. V and J are TRBV29-1 and TRBJ2-1, with D perhaps matching TRBD2 (7 bases). The sequencing sample was made of naive CD8+ T cells sorted from blood. The CDR3 DNA is TGCAGCGTTGTGTCGGGGGGCCATGAGCAGTTCTTC. Translated, it gives CSVVSGGHEQFF.